The sequence of this TCR beta chain was determined in a study of T cells in Graves' hyperthyroidism and ophthalmopathy. RNA transcripts gave rise to amplified TCR beta CDR3 regions. HTBI primers were used for first-round RT-PCR of the TCR CDR3. TCRdb re-called the multiplex PCR reads with MiXCR, one entry per CDR3 protein. This sample has 550,000 to 800,000 distinct CDR3 sequences, with about 17% found just once. Clinical symptoms, serum thyroxine and TRAb, thyroid ultrasound and orbital computed tomography were used for the diagnoses. This CDR3 is 17 amino acids long. J lost 3 bases, V lost 6 bases, and 18 bases had no gene match. Germline CDR1 reads SQVTM; CDR2 reads ANQGSEA.

Sequenced: blood. This receptor was identified in a man younger than 30 with Graves' hyperthyroidism. The V gene is TRBV29-1, the J gene TRBJ2-7; 9 bases line up with TRBD1. The chain's CDR3 is CSVEKVSGTGGFYEQYF. The CDR3 DNA reads as TGCAGCGTCGAAAAGGTCAGTGGAACAGGGGGCTTCTACGAGCAGTACTTC.